A selection of T cell receptor beta chains follows, all from one sample in a study of blood T cells in healthy people across ages. One entry per CDR3 protein, called by TCRdb with MiXCR from the 5' RACE reads. Among 790,000 or so distinct CDR3 sequences listed, around half were seen once. The sequencing input was blood. All receptors derive from an older man in good health. The CDR3 runs from the conserved cysteine through the conserved F or W.

CASSSASGSYEQYF	TRBV28	TRBJ2-7
CASRPPGATLETQYF	TRBV28	TRBJ2-5
CSASSSLADTYEQYF	TRBV20-1	TRBJ2-7
CASSLIHQGRMTRGYTF	TRBV7-3	TRBJ1-2
CASKLDYLQETQYF	TRBV2	TRBJ2-5
CASSLGRGRSYEQYF	TRBV7-2	TRBJ2-7
CSAGGVGQFPNEKLFF	TRBV20-1	TRBJ1-4
CASSLMTGGTNQPQHF	TRBV28	TRBJ1-5
CSASRSSTSYNEQFF	TRBV20-1	TRBJ2-1
CASSRGGGGRARNEQFF	TRBV27	TRBJ2-1
CASSTLRSGGREQYF	TRBV28	TRBJ2-7
CASSPQGLSNQPQHF	TRBV9	TRBJ1-5
CASSEAGTGFFEQYF	TRBV6-1	TRBJ2-7
CSARRRRSQGTQYF	TRBV20-1	TRBJ2-5
CASSQGSGSSKTQYF	TRBV3-1	TRBJ2-5
CASSPASGGRVYNEQFF	TRBV3-1	TRBJ2-1
CASSVGQGNNQPQHF	TRBV2	TRBJ1-5
CASSKLAGPYEQYF	TRBV7-2	TRBJ2-7
CATQPPTGETQYF	TRBV7-9	TRBJ2-5
CASSSGTGVHYEQYF	TRBV28	TRBJ2-7
CASSAPSSRTRPRNEQFF	TRBV9	TRBJ2-1
CSAPNRGQALNTEAFF	TRBV20-1	TRBJ1-1